What follows are 29 T cell receptor beta chains derived from one specimen sequenced in a study of cytomegalovirus exposure and HLA in healthy donors. It was with 60 Vbeta and 13 Jbeta primers that the PCR ran. The protocol was immunoSEQ multiplex PCR, while the TCRdb copy is restricted to in-frame clones and leaves out a portion. The sample gives roughly 180,000 clones, over 60% of which show up once; around an eighth is in the top ten. The material sequenced was PBMCs. These receptors came from a man in his fifties in good health and CMV-seropositive.

This clone has only a few counts. The chain uses TRBV9 and TRBJ1-5, with TRBD1 identical over 7 bases. From germline, CDR1 is SGDLS and CDR2 YYNGEE. CDR3 length: 15 amino acids. The trim removed 1 base at V and 7 bases at J, leaving 8 bases unmatched. This CDR3 reads CASSVTGEAWQPQHF. The CDR3 region has the DNA TGTGCCAGCAGCGTAACAGGGGAGGCTTGGCAGCCCCAGCATTTT.

V and J are TRBV5-4 and TRBJ2-2; 8 nucleotides line up with TRBD1. The germline gives CDR1 SGHNT, CDR2 YYREEE (reference sequence). This CDR3 comprises 15 residues. V lost 0 bases to trimming and J lost 3 bases; unmatched junction nucleotides: 1. The chain's CDR3 is CASSLVQGDTGELFF. The CDR3 DNA is TGTGCCAGCAGCTTGGTACAGGGGGACACCGGGGAGCTGTTTTTT.

The chain employs TRBV7-9 and TRBJ2-1; D is unresolved. V shed 5 bases and J shed 10 bases, with 12 bases lying between them. The CDR3 contains 12 residues. From germline, CDR1 is SEHNR and CDR2 FQNEAQ (reference sequence). The CDR3 region is CASSRVVEEQFF. CDR3 nucleotide sequence: TGTGCCAGCAGCCGCGTGGTCGAGGAGCAGTTCTTC.

The rearrangement uses TRBV5-6 and TRBJ1-1; D is ambiguous. Germline values: CDR1 SGHDT, CDR2 YYEEEE. This CDR3 spans 15 amino acids. V was trimmed by 3 bases and J by 0 bases, leaving 12 bases between them. CDR3 amino acids: CASSSLRGMNTEAFF. CDR3 nucleotide sequence: TGTGCCAGCAGCTCCCTCCGGGGTATGAACACTGAAGCTTTCTTT.

The gene calls are TRBV7-2 and TRBJ1-5; a weak D match, TRBD1 (5 bases). This CDR3 region has 16 residues. The V gene lost 1 base and the J gene lost 0 bases, with 10 bases spanning the gap. The V gene's germline CDR1 is SGHTA and CDR2 FQGNSA. The DNA for the CDR3 is TGTGCCAGCAGCTTAGAAGGGGCGATTAGCAATCAGCCCCAGCATTTT. Its translation: CASSLEGAISNQPQHF.

V and J are TRBV2 and TRBJ1-6; TRBD1 agrees at 7 bases. Germline CDR1 and CDR2: SNHLY and FYNNEI. There are 15 residues in the CDR3. J lost 4 bases, V lost 3 bases, and 3 bases had no gene match. This CDR3 is CASSDRTGYNSPLHF. CDR3 nucleotides: TGTGCCAGCAGTGATCGGACAGGTTATAATTCACCCCTCCACTTT.

The gene calls are TRBV9 and TRBJ1-4, with 9 bases that match TRBD1. This CDR3 spans 17 amino acids. Germline assignment: CDR1 SGDLS and CDR2 YYNGEE. With V trimmed by 3 bases and J by 0 bases, 6 bases remained unmatched. CDR3 in DNA: TGTGCCAGCAGCGGCGACAGGGGGACTGCAACTAATGAAAAACTGTTTTTT. Its translation is CASSGDRGTATNEKLFF.

The chain carries TRBV29-1 and TRBJ2-5, with TRBD1 identical over 7 bases. Trimming removed 7 bases from V and 1 base from J; junction bases left unmatched: 6. Per germline, CDR1 SQVTM and CDR2 ANQGSEA. This CDR3 spans 13 amino acids. CDR3 nucleotide sequence: TGCAGCGCTATAAGGGGGCCCCAAGAGACCCAGTACTTC. The encoded protein is CSAIRGPQETQYF.

The CDR3 spells CASSLAPGHSSYEQYF. The CDR3 DNA reads TGTGCCAGCAGCTTAGCGCCGGGACATAGCTCCTACGAGCAGTACTTC. The chain carries TRBV7-9 and TRBJ2-7; D is perhaps TRBD1 (6 bases). V was clipped by 0 bases and J by 0 bases, with 12 bases between them. The CDR3 is 16 residues long. The V gene's germline CDR1 is SEHNR and CDR2 FQNEAQ (reference sequence).

V is TRBV5-6 and J is TRBJ2-5, with 8 bases matching TRBD1. The DNA end favors TRBJ2-7, so the J call may be wrong. The CDR3 runs 15 residues. Germline V CDR1 and CDR2: SGHDT, YYEEEE. The DNA of the CDR3 is TGTGCCAGCAGCTTGGGGACAGGGAGTACCTACGAGCAGTACTTC. Amino acids: CASSLGTGSTYEQYF.

This clone occurred once. The chain uses TRBV19 and TRBJ1-1; D remains ambiguous. The CDR3 has 15 residues. Germline lookup yields CDR1 LNHDA and CDR2 SQIVND (reference sequence). V lost 4 bases, J lost 1 base, and 13 bases lay in between. The CDR3 spells CASSTLRRENTEAFF. The CDR3 bases are TGTGCCAGTAGTACCTTGCGGAGGGAGAACACTGAAGCTTTCTTT.

The chain employs TRBV30 and TRBJ2-3; 13 bases are a match to TRBD2. Germline CDR1 and CDR2: GTSNPN and SVGIG (reference sequence). The V and J ends lost 2 bases and 1 base, in that order; junction bases with no gene match: 3. CDR3 length: 16 amino acids. Written as DNA, the CDR3 is TGTGCCTGGAGTATAGGACTAGCGGGGGGCACAGATACGCAGTATTTT. Its protein is CAWSIGLAGGTDTQYF.

The rearrangement joins TRBV30 to TRBJ2-5, with a weak D call TRBD1 (6 bases). The CDR3 is 13 amino acids. Germline assignment: CDR1 GTSNPN and CDR2 SVGIG (reference sequence). The ends were cut back, 4 bases at V and 0 bases at J, with 9 bases in the middle. CDR3 in amino acids: CAWTRGYQETQYF. CDR3 bases: TGTGCCTGGACCAGGGGATACCAAGAGACCCAGTACTTC.

This clone was recorded only once. The chain carries TRBV4-3 and TRBJ2-1; 9 bases fit TRBD1. The J segment lost 6 bases and the V segment lost 0 bases, leaving 9 bases of the junction unmatched. The CDR3 sequence is 17 residues long. Germline V gives CDR1 LGHNA, CDR2 YSLEER. The DNA for the CDR3 is TGCGCCAGCAGCCAAGATGTAGGACAGGGGTTGAGCAATGAGCAGTTCTTC. Amino acids: CASSQDVGQGLSNEQFF.

This clone was recorded a few times. The gene calls are TRBV10-3 and TRBJ1-6; D is uncertain. Germline V lookup: CDR1 ENHRY, CDR2 SYGVKD. The length of the CDR3 is 13 residues. With 0 bases removed from V and 9 bases from J, the gap between germline ends came to 6 bases. CDR3 residues: CAISESEFSPLHF. The DNA of the CDR3 is TGTGCCATCAGTGAGTCGGAGTTTTCACCCCTCCACTTT.

The gene calls are TRBV28 and TRBJ2-5; D remains unclear. Germline V gene sequence: CDR1 MDHEN, CDR2 SYDVKM. The CDR3 sequence is 14 residues long. Trimming removed 7 bases from V and 4 bases from J, with 16 bases in between. CDR3 in DNA: TGTGCCAGCAAAACTTTAACCCATGGAGAGACCCAGTACTTC. This encodes CASKTLTHGETQYF.

The genes are TRBV5-4 and TRBJ1-1, with 7 bases fitting TRBD1. There are 14 residues in the CDR3. Germline V gives CDR1 SGHNT, CDR2 YYREEE (reference sequence). Trimming at V came to 5 bases and at J to 0 bases, leaving 4 bases not matched to a gene. CDR3 bases: TGTGCCAGCAGTCGGGACAGCATGAACACTGAAGCTTTCTTT. As protein: CASSRDSMNTEAFF.

This clone has just a few counts. J is TRBJ1-1 and V is TRBV7-2, with 8 positions matching TRBD1. The germline CDR1 and CDR2 sequences are SGHTA and FQGNSA. The CDR3 is 14 amino acids. V lost 5 bases to trimming and J lost 5 bases; unmatched junction nucleotides: 7. DNA of the CDR3: TGTGCCAGCAGCCCGAGACAGGGGATGACTGAAGCTTTCTTT. Translation gives CASSPRQGMTEAFF.

The chain employs TRBV5-5 and TRBJ1-1; maybe TRBD1 (6 bases). CDR1 and CDR2 (germline): SGHKS, YYEKEE (reference sequence). V was shortened by 4 bases and J by 10 bases, with 20 bases between the two germline ends. CDR3 length: 14 residues. CDR3 sequence (DNA): TGTGCCAGCAGCGAAGAACAGGGAGTATCCCGAGCTTTCTTT. It is translated as CASSEEQGVSRAFF.

This clone was picked up a small number of times. The CDR3 DNA reads TGTGCCAGCAGTGACGGGGATACGGATGAGCAGTTCTTC. Translating it yields CASSDGDTDEQFF. V usage is TRBV6-1 and J usage is TRBJ2-1; TRBD2 is a possible D gene (5 bases). The CDR3 is made up of 13 amino acids. The V and J ends lost 3 bases and 8 bases respectively, with 11 bases between them. Germline CDR1 and CDR2: MNHNS and SASEGT.

The V and J genes are TRBV28 and TRBJ2-5, with 8 bases aligning to TRBD1. This CDR3 region has 15 residues. Unmatched junction bases numbered 5, after V lost 3 bases and J lost 2 bases. Germline V lookup: CDR1 MDHEN, CDR2 SYDVKM. CDR3 DNA: TGTGCCAGCAGTTTCCCACAGGGGGATCAAGAGACCCAGTACTTC. This gives the protein CASSFPQGDQETQYF.

This clone was counted between two and nine times. The genes are TRBV30 and TRBJ1-6, with a possible D match to TRBD1 (5 bases). The CDR3 contains 16 residues. Trimming cost V 1 base and J 0 bases, with 10 bases left between them. The germline gives CDR1 GTSNPN, CDR2 SVGIG (reference sequence). The CDR3 region is CAWSGQQVSYNSPLHF. CDR3 sequence (DNA): TGTGCCTGGAGTGGACAGCAAGTCTCCTATAATTCACCCCTCCACTTT.

V is TRBV9 and J is TRBJ2-7; the D gene is possibly TRBD1 (6 bases). CDR1 and CDR2 (germline): SGDLS, YYNGEE. The V and J ends lost 6 bases and 2 bases respectively, with 15 bases between them. This CDR3 is 14 amino acids long. Written as DNA, the CDR3 is TGTGCCAGCACCCCATCGGCAGGGGCCTACGAGCAGTACTTC. This codes for CASTPSAGAYEQYF.

This sequence joins TRBV9 and TRBJ2-3, with 7 bases that match TRBD2. With 0 bases clipped from V and 2 bases from J, the junction kept 3 bases outside the gene matches. CDR1 and CDR2 from the germline V gene are SGDLS and YYNGEE. The CDR3 totals 15 residues. CDR3 loop: CASSVVTSPTDTQYF. CDR3 DNA sequence: TGTGCCAGCAGCGTAGTGACTAGCCCCACAGATACGCAGTATTTT.

For this clone: Other nucleotide sequences in the sample specify the same CDR3. This chain links TRBV29-1 with TRBJ2-5; 8 nucleotides agree with TRBD2. The CDR3 is 14 residues long. V lost 4 bases to trimming and J lost 1 base; unmatched junction nucleotides: 5. Germline lookup yields CDR1 SQVTM and CDR2 ANQGSEA. CDR3 region: CSVATSGSQETQYF. In DNA, the CDR3 is TGCAGCGTTGCCACTAGCGGTTCCCAAGAGACCCAGTACTTC.

The V call is TRBV27, the J call TRBJ1-6; D unresolved. Germline CDR1 reads MNHEY; CDR2 reads SMNVEV (reference sequence). Trimming removed 2 bases from V and 6 bases from J, with 11 bases in between. This CDR3 contains 15 residues. CDR3 loop: CASSLGRTSNSPLHF. The DNA of the CDR3 is TGTGCCAGCAGTTTAGGTCGGACTTCTAATTCACCCCTCCACTTT.

Concerning this clone: Distinct nucleotide sequences in the sample also encode this CDR3. This chain connects TRBV6-5 to TRBJ1-6, with a possible D match to TRBD1 (6 bases). The CDR3 runs 15 residues. Germline values: CDR1 MNHEY, CDR2 SVGAGI. Trimming took off 0 bases at V and 7 bases at J, with 10 bases between the two ends. This chain's CDR3 is CASSYSGQRNSPLHF. The CDR3 bases are TGTGCCAGCAGTTACTCAGGACAGAGGAATTCACCCCTCCACTTT.

This clone was detected only a few times. The chain carries TRBV28 and TRBJ2-3; D not resolved. Trimming shortened V by 2 bases and J by 5 bases, and 8 bases separated the two germline ends. The CDR3 sequence is 13 residues long. Germline V CDR1 and CDR2: MDHEN, SYDVKM. The CDR3 protein is CASSLQPGDTQYF. The CDR3, as DNA: TGTGCCAGCAGTTTACAACCGGGAGATACGCAGTATTTT.

This chain joins TRBV5-1 and TRBJ2-3, with D tentatively TRBD2 (5 bases). The germline gives CDR1 SGHRS, CDR2 YFSETQ. Trimming removed 4 bases from V and 11 bases from J, with 20 bases in between. The CDR3 spans 14 residues. The CDR3 DNA reads as TGCGCCAGCAGCACCGAGGGTGCCACCCTAGGGCAGTATTTT. Translating gives CASSTEGATLGQYF.